This T cell receptor (beta chain) was sequenced in a study of blood T cell repertoires in COVID-19. Study-wide background: Sites across the United States, Italy and Spain contributed samples from acute and convalescent COVID-19. PBMCs, B-cell-depleted T cells, or T cells were the source of the cDNA or gDNA that made up the material.

Libraries were prepared by immunoSEQ multiplex PCR; TCRdb keeps only in-frame clonotypes and omits some of them. This sample has about 220,000 clones, with approximately 84% found just once. Germline CDR1 SNHLY, CDR2 FYNNEI. This CDR3 region has 15 residues. The V end was cut by 2 bases, the J end by 8 bases, with 18 bases between. This receptor was identified in a man aged 35 to 55 who had recovered from COVID-19. The chain links TRBV2 to TRBJ1-2, with D possibly being TRBD1 (6 bases). Source material: PBMCs or T cells enriched from blood (not recorded which). CDR3 sequence: CASSEQGTPQEGYTF. CDR3 bases: TGTGCCAGCAGTGAACAGGGGACACCCCAGGAGGGCTACACCTTC.